The 4 T cell receptor beta chains reported below all come from one sample, sequenced in a study of cytomegalovirus exposure and HLA in healthy donors. Here immunoSEQ multiplex PCR was the method, and the copy in TCRdb shows in-frame clones only, minus some. The table shows around 190,000 clones, with 85% occurring only once. The sample was PBMCs. The receptors originated from a man between 18 and 35 years old in good health and CMV-seropositive.

V is TRBV15 and J is TRBJ1-1; no firm D call. The germline V gene encodes CDR1 LNHNV and CDR2 YYDKDF (reference sequence). This CDR3 contains 12 residues. Trimming removed 5 bases at V and 11 bases at J, with 15 bases between. The CDR3 region has the DNA TGTGCCACCAGCGGAAACCTAAGGGAGGCTTTCTTT. Translation: CATSGNLREAFF.

V and J are TRBV29-1 and TRBJ1-1; D is ambiguous. There are 13 residues in the CDR3. Germline values: CDR1 SQVTM, CDR2 ANQGSEA. V was pared by 3 bases and J by 2 bases, with 10 bases between. The CDR3 reads CSVETTINTEAFF. CDR3 DNA sequence: TGCAGCGTTGAGACTACAATCAACACTGAAGCTTTCTTT. The whole variable domain, remainder taken from reference TRBV29-1 and TRBJ1-1, is SAVISQKPSRDICQRGTSLTIQCQVDSQVTMMFWYRQQPGQSLTLIATANQGSEATYESGFVIDKFPISRPNLTFSTLTVSNMSPEDSSIYLCSVETTINTEAFFGQGTRLTVV.

This chain connects TRBV11-2 to TRBJ2-5; no clear D gene. Germline V CDR1 and CDR2: SGHAT, FQNNGV. The V end lost 5 bases, the J end lost 2 bases, and 12 bases lay between the germline ends. The CDR3 is 14 residues long. Here the CDR3 reads CASSVDSLQETQYF. The CDR3 DNA sequence: TGTGCCAGCAGCGTTGACTCTTTACAAGAGACCCAGTACTTC.

The V and J genes are TRBV28 and TRBJ1-2; D call uncertain. CDR3 length: 13 residues. Germline assignment: CDR1 MDHEN and CDR2 SYDVKM. V gave up 7 bases and J gave up 8 bases, with 17 bases separating them. The CDR3: CASTLGPLWGYTF. For the CDR3, the DNA is TGTGCCAGCACCCTGGGCCCCCTGTGGGGCTACACCTTC.